This is a list of T cell receptor beta chains from one sample in a study of technical replicates of blood from several donors. The data were produced by immunoSEQ multiplex PCR, yet TCRdb's version contains in-frame clones alone and is incomplete. The repertoire holds almost 90,000 clones, with about 94% as singletons. The sequencing sample was made of T cells isolated from PBMCs. The receptors derive from a human donor in good health. Both conserved end residues are part of each CDR3. The D gene is left open where the match is weak. Size is stated for part of the rows, as once, few or many counts, or as a class when the clone is expanded.

CDR3aa: CASSFGWGGTEAFF; CDR3nt: TGTGCCAGCAGCTTTGGGTGGGGGGGCACTGAAGCTTTCTTT; abundance: once; j_gene: TRBJ1-1; v_gene: TRBV5-4; d_gene: NA
CDR3aa: CASSSYRGVSEQYF; CDR3nt: TGTGCCAGCAGCTCATACAGGGGGGTGAGCGAGCAGTACTTC; abundance: NA; j_gene: TRBJ2-7; v_gene: TRBV11-2; d_gene: TRBD1
CDR3aa: CASSVAYNEQFF; CDR3nt: TGTGCCAGCAGTGTCGCGTACAATGAGCAGTTCTTC; abundance: NA; j_gene: TRBJ2-1; v_gene: TRBV2; d_gene: NA
CDR3aa: CASSLGNRGSVEQFF; CDR3nt: TGTGCCAGCAGCTTAGGTAACAGGGGTAGTGTTGAGCAGTTCTTC; abundance: NA; j_gene: TRBJ2-1; v_gene: TRBV11-3; d_gene: TRBD1
CDR3aa: CAWSPYLTSSYNEQFF; CDR3nt: TGTGCCTGGAGTCCCTACTTAACTAGCTCCTACAATGAGCAGTTCTTC; abundance: NA; j_gene: TRBJ2-1; v_gene: TRBV30; d_gene: NA
CDR3aa: CASSSGTEQETQYF; CDR3nt: TGTGCCAGCAGCTCTGGGACAGAACAAGAGACCCAGTACTTC; abundance: NA; j_gene: TRBJ2-5; v_gene: TRBV5-4; d_gene: TRBD1
CDR3aa: CASSLFNEQYF; CDR3nt: TGTGCCAGCAGCTTATTCAACGAGCAGTACTTC; abundance: NA; j_gene: TRBJ2-7; v_gene: TRBV7-9; d_gene: NA
CDR3aa: CASSSPPGLAGASYNEQFF; CDR3nt: TGTGCCAGCAGCTCCCCGCCGGGACTAGCGGGAGCGTCCTACAATGAGCAGTTCTTC; abundance: once; j_gene: TRBJ2-1; v_gene: TRBV7-9; d_gene: TRBD2
CDR3aa: CASSLSGPSGMFGEQFF; CDR3nt: TGTGCCAGCAGCTTATCAGGTCCTAGCGGGATGTTTGGTGAGCAGTTCTTC; abundance: NA; j_gene: TRBJ2-1; v_gene: TRBV11-3; d_gene: TRBD2
CDR3aa: CASTHRDRGTYEQYF; CDR3nt: TGTGCCAGCACCCACCGGGACAGGGGGACCTACGAGCAGTACTTC; abundance: NA; j_gene: TRBJ2-7; v_gene: TRBV6-5; d_gene: TRBD1
CDR3aa: CASSFPPRVGQTYEQYF; CDR3nt: TGTGCCAGCAGTTTCCCTCCCCGAGTGGGACAGACCTACGAGCAGTACTTC; abundance: NA; j_gene: TRBJ2-7; v_gene: TRBV28; d_gene: TRBD1
CDR3aa: CASSADTLYTEAFF; CDR3nt: TGTGCCAGCAGTGCCGATACCCTATACACTGAAGCTTTCTTT; abundance: NA; j_gene: TRBJ1-1; v_gene: TRBV2; d_gene: NA
CDR3aa: CATYNRSLDTPYNEQFF; CDR3nt: TGTGCCACCTATAATCGCTCGCTTGACACCCCCTACAATGAGCAGTTCTTC; abundance: NA; j_gene: TRBJ2-1; v_gene: TRBV27; d_gene: NA
CDR3aa: CASSSSPGQFFSHGNTIYF; CDR3nt: TGTGCCAGCAGCTCGTCCCCGGGACAGTTTTTCTCCCACGGAAACACCATATATTTT; abundance: NA; j_gene: TRBJ1-3; v_gene: TRBV5-5; d_gene: TRBD1
CDR3aa: CASSPRAGKLFF; CDR3nt: TGTGCCAGCAGCCCTAGAGCCGGAAAACTGTTTTTT; abundance: NA; j_gene: TRBJ1-4; v_gene: TRBV7-6; d_gene: NA
CDR3aa: CASSVGTGDNPEAFF; CDR3nt: TGCGCCAGCAGCGTCGGTACAGGGGACAATCCTGAAGCTTTCTTT; abundance: NA; j_gene: TRBJ1-1; v_gene: TRBV5-1; d_gene: TRBD1
CDR3aa: CASSYPHGTGYNEQFF; CDR3nt: TGTGCCAGCAGTTACCCTCACGGGACAGGCTACAATGAGCAGTTCTTC; abundance: NA; j_gene: TRBJ2-1; v_gene: TRBV6-5; d_gene: TRBD1
CDR3aa: CASTKTSGKTVAQYF; CDR3nt: TGTGCCAGCACCAAGACTAGCGGGAAAACGGTCGCGCAGTATTTT; abundance: NA; j_gene: TRBJ2-3; v_gene: TRBV6-6; d_gene: TRBD2
CDR3aa: CASKDEAMNTEAFF; CDR3nt: TGTGCCAGTAAGGATGAGGCCATGAACACTGAAGCTTTCTTT; abundance: NA; j_gene: TRBJ1-1; v_gene: TRBV19; d_gene: NA
CDR3aa: CASTSTDTQYF; CDR3nt: TGTGCCAGCACGAGCACAGATACGCAGTATTTT; abundance: NA; j_gene: TRBJ2-3; v_gene: TRBV7-6; d_gene: NA
CDR3aa: CASSRRGQEEQFF; CDR3nt: TGTGCCAGCAGCCGACGTGGACAGGAAGAGCAGTTCTTC; abundance: NA; j_gene: TRBJ2-1; v_gene: TRBV7-6; d_gene: TRBD1
CDR3aa: CASSLARRGLYEQYF; CDR3nt: TGCGCCAGCAGCCTGGCACGTAGGGGCCTCTACGAGCAGTACTTC; abundance: NA; j_gene: TRBJ2-7; v_gene: TRBV5-1; d_gene: NA
CDR3aa: CASSINTEAFF; CDR3nt: TGTGCCAGCAGTATTAACACTGAAGCTTTCTTT; abundance: NA; j_gene: TRBJ1-1; v_gene: TRBV5-4; d_gene: NA
CDR3aa: CASSSSSTDTQYF; CDR3nt: TGTGCCAGCAGCTCGAGCAGCACAGATACGCAGTATTTT; abundance: NA; j_gene: TRBJ2-3; v_gene: TRBV13; d_gene: NA
CDR3aa: CASSGLRGPYGYTF; CDR3nt: TGTGCCAGCAGTGGTCTGCGGGGGCCCTATGGCTACACCTTC; abundance: NA; j_gene: TRBJ1-2; v_gene: TRBV2; d_gene: NA
CDR3aa: CASSQQTSSTGELFF; CDR3nt: TGTGCCAGCAGCCAACAAACTAGCTCCACCGGGGAGCTGTTTTTT; abundance: NA; j_gene: TRBJ2-2; v_gene: TRBV4-2; d_gene: NA
CDR3aa: CATSRDYAGGPREQYF; CDR3nt: TGTGCCACCAGCAGAGATTACGCAGGGGGTCCGAGAGAGCAGTACTTC; abundance: NA; j_gene: TRBJ2-7; v_gene: TRBV15; d_gene: TRBD1
CDR3aa: CASSYGLTNQPQHF; CDR3nt: TGTGCCAGCAGTTACGGACTGACCAATCAGCCCCAGCATTTT; abundance: NA; j_gene: TRBJ1-5; v_gene: TRBV6-5; d_gene: NA
CDR3aa: CASSLVAGTPTGELFF; CDR3nt: TGTGCCAGCAGCTTGGTAGCGGGTACACCCACCGGGGAGCTGTTTTTT; abundance: NA; j_gene: TRBJ2-2; v_gene: TRBV7-6; d_gene: TRBD2
CDR3aa: CASSQDSRAGYEQYF; CDR3nt: TGCGCCAGCAGCCAAGATTCCAGGGCAGGTTACGAGCAGTACTTC; abundance: NA; j_gene: TRBJ2-7; v_gene: TRBV4-1; d_gene: NA
CDR3aa: CASSVASSGSYSGNTIYF; CDR3nt: TGTGCCAGCAGCGTAGCGAGTTCTGGGAGTTACTCTGGAAACACCATATATTTT; abundance: NA; j_gene: TRBJ1-3; v_gene: TRBV9; d_gene: NA
CDR3aa: CASRFAGTSGRAKETQYF; CDR3nt: TGTGCAAGTCGCTTCGCCGGGACTAGCGGGAGGGCCAAAGAGACCCAGTACTTC; abundance: NA; j_gene: TRBJ2-5; v_gene: TRBV12-2; d_gene: NA
CDR3aa: CASMPLAGGETQYF; CDR3nt: TGTGCCAGCATGCCACTAGCGGGAGGAGAGACCCAGTACTTC; abundance: NA; j_gene: TRBJ2-5; v_gene: TRBV28; d_gene: TRBD2
CDR3aa: CASSETGDGANVLTF; CDR3nt: TGTGCCAGCAGTGAAACAGGGGACGGGGCCAACGTCCTGACTTTC; abundance: few; j_gene: TRBJ2-6; v_gene: TRBV6-1; d_gene: TRBD1
CDR3aa: CASSFGGYSYNEQFF; CDR3nt: TGTGCCAGCAGCTTTGGAGGGTACTCCTACAATGAGCAGTTCTTC; abundance: NA; j_gene: TRBJ2-1; v_gene: TRBV5-4; d_gene: NA
CDR3aa: CASSRGTLNTEAFF; CDR3nt: TGTGCCAGCAGTCGGGGTACCTTGAACACTGAAGCTTTCTTT; abundance: NA; j_gene: TRBJ1-1; v_gene: TRBV27; d_gene: NA
CDR3aa: CASNRVGTEAFF; CDR3nt: TGTGCCAGCAACAGGGTCGGTACTGAAGCTTTCTTT; abundance: NA; j_gene: TRBJ1-1; v_gene: TRBV6-6; d_gene: NA
CDR3aa: CASKGGAMSVEAFF; CDR3nt: TGTGCCAGTAAGGGGGGGGCGATGAGTGTGGAAGCTTTCTTT; abundance: NA; j_gene: TRBJ1-1; v_gene: TRBV19; d_gene: NA
CDR3aa: CASSFGGDPYNEQFF; CDR3nt: TGTGCCAGCAGCTTCGGGGGGGACCCCTACAATGAGCAGTTCTTC; abundance: NA; j_gene: TRBJ2-1; v_gene: TRBV13; d_gene: TRBD2
CDR3aa: CASRLSGEDRVTEAFF; CDR3nt: TGTGCCAGCAGATTATCGGGGGAGGACAGGGTAACTGAAGCTTTCTTT; abundance: NA; j_gene: TRBJ1-1; v_gene: TRBV27; d_gene: TRBD1
CDR3aa: CASSYLAGGYEQYF; CDR3nt: TGTGCCAGCAGTTATTTGGCAGGGGGTTACGAGCAGTACTTC; abundance: NA; j_gene: TRBJ2-7; v_gene: TRBV6-5; d_gene: TRBD1
CDR3aa: CAISDLKTGGRTSF; CDR3nt: TGTGCCATCAGTGACCTAAAGACAGGGGGAAGGACGAGCTTC; abundance: NA; j_gene: TRBJ1-2; v_gene: TRBV10-3; d_gene: TRBD1
CDR3aa: CSVVGLKFSDTQYF; CDR3nt: TGCAGCGTTGTGGGACTAAAGTTTTCAGATACGCAGTATTTT; abundance: NA; j_gene: TRBJ2-3; v_gene: TRBV29-1; d_gene: TRBD2
CDR3aa: CASSESDRGSYNEQFF; CDR3nt: TGCGCCAGCAGTGAGTCGGACAGGGGCAGCTACAATGAGCAGTTCTTC; abundance: NA; j_gene: TRBJ2-1; v_gene: TRBV10-1; d_gene: TRBD1
CDR3aa: CASLLGVQTVETQYF; CDR3nt: TGTGCCAGCCTACTCGGGGTACAGACCGTGGAGACCCAGTACTTC; abundance: NA; j_gene: TRBJ2-5; v_gene: TRBV2; d_gene: NA
CDR3aa: CASSQKGAYMNTEAFF; CDR3nt: TGCGCCAGCAGCCAGAAGGGGGCTTACATGAACACTGAAGCTTTCTTT; abundance: NA; j_gene: TRBJ1-1; v_gene: TRBV4-1; d_gene: TRBD1
CDR3aa: CASSESAIGGQPQHF; CDR3nt: TGCGCCAGCAGTGAGTCGGCCATAGGGGGACAGCCCCAGCATTTT; abundance: NA; j_gene: TRBJ1-5; v_gene: TRBV10-1; d_gene: NA
CDR3aa: CASRGIGQGVNEQYF; CDR3nt: TGTGCCAGTAGAGGAATCGGACAGGGGGTAAACGAGCAGTACTTC; abundance: NA; j_gene: TRBJ2-7; v_gene: TRBV19; d_gene: TRBD1
CDR3aa: CASSWTANTEAFF; CDR3nt: TGTGCCAGCAGCTGGACAGCGAACACTGAAGCTTTCTTT; abundance: NA; j_gene: TRBJ1-1; v_gene: TRBV6-1; d_gene: NA
CDR3aa: CASSPPRAGANVLTF; CDR3nt: TGTGCCAGCAGTCCGCCTAGAGCTGGGGCCAACGTCCTGACTTTC; abundance: once; j_gene: TRBJ2-6; v_gene: TRBV6-6; d_gene: NA
CDR3aa: CASTNSQGGKETQYF; CDR3nt: TGTGCCAGCACCAATTCACAGGGGGGGAAGGAGACCCAGTACTTC; abundance: NA; j_gene: TRBJ2-5; v_gene: TRBV6-1; d_gene: NA
CDR3aa: CASSARQGAPTEAYF; CDR3nt: TGCGCCAGCAGCGCGAGACAGGGGGCGCCGACAGAGGCGTACTTC; abundance: NA; j_gene: TRBJ2-4; v_gene: TRBV5-1; d_gene: TRBD1
CDR3aa: CASSEGSETQYF; CDR3nt: TGCGCCAGCAGTGAAGGGAGCGAGACCCAGTACTTC; abundance: NA; j_gene: TRBJ2-5; v_gene: TRBV10-1; d_gene: NA
CDR3aa: CASSRQFGTQYF; CDR3nt: TGTGCCAGCAGCCGACAGTTCGGGACCCAGTACTTC; abundance: NA; j_gene: TRBJ2-5; v_gene: TRBV7-2; d_gene: NA
CDR3aa: CASSFRVQETQYF; CDR3nt: TGTGCCAGCAGCTTCAGGGTACAAGAGACCCAGTACTTC; abundance: once; j_gene: TRBJ2-5; v_gene: TRBV11-3; d_gene: NA